This TCR beta chain is from a study of cytomegalovirus exposure and HLA in healthy donors. It was with 60 Vbeta and 13 Jbeta primers that the PCR ran. Using immunoSEQ multiplex PCR, the repertoire was profiled, and TCRdb retains in-frame clones only, with some absent. The sample has roughly 200,000 clones, more than 60% seen once. Details on this clone: The antigen remains unidentified.

This CDR3 is built from 13 residues. The germline CDR1 and CDR2 sequences are SNHLY and FYNNEI. Trimming took 11 bases from V and 3 from J, leaving 16 bases between them. The study, taken as a whole, reports: Donors were assumed by presence/absence analyses to have roughly uniform sequencing depth. A prior analysis recorded that most TCR beta V segments were productive about 90% or about 30% of the time. Likely technical artifact: a cluster of highly shared sequence variants.

The rearrangement uses TRBV2 and TRBJ1-2; D perhaps matches TRBD1 (6 bases). The receptor was derived from a woman aged 55-69 years in good health and CMV-seropositive. Sequences were obtained from PBMCs. The CDR3 DNA follows: TGTGCCGTCAGGCAGGGGATGGACTATGGCTACACCTTC. Translation gives CAVRQGMDYGYTF.